The next 4 T cell receptor beta chains were all read from a single sample in a study of T cell responses to AZD1222 COVID-19 vaccine. The data were produced by immunoSEQ multiplex PCR, yet TCRdb's version contains in-frame clones alone and is incomplete. This sample carries tens of thousands of clones, 88% of them seen once, and the ten largest clones take 9% to 14%. The sequencing used peripheral blood, collected 28 days after the second AZD1222 dose. Receptor source: an adult who received the AZD1222 COVID-19 vaccine.

This clone was detected a few times. The chain is built from TRBV5-1 and TRBJ2-3, with TRBD1 identical over 7 bases. V gave up 1 base and J gave up 4 bases; unmatched junction bases: 6. The CDR3 totals 15 residues. From germline, CDR1 is SGHRS and CDR2 YFSETQ. The CDR3 protein is CASSLSVQGSDTQYF. CDR3 bases: TGCGCCAGCAGCTTGAGCGTACAGGGGTCAGATACGCAGTATTTT. Complete variable domain (other parts from reference TRBV5-1 and TRBJ2-3): KAGVTQTPRYLIKTRGQQVTLSCSPISGHRSVSWYQQTPGQGLQFLFEYFSETQRNKGNFPGRFSGRQFSNSRSEMNVSTLELGDSALYLCASSLSVQGSDTQYFGPGTRLTVL.

The V call is TRBV6-5, the J call TRBJ2-7, with D perhaps TRBD2 (5 bases). CDR1 is MNHEY and CDR2 is SVGAGI in the germline V gene. This CDR3 has 13 residues. Trimming removed 1 base from V and 4 bases from J, with 8 bases in between. CDR3 coding DNA: TGTGCCAGCAGTTACTTCGGGGATTACGAGCAGTACTTC. Translating it yields CASSYFGDYEQYF.

V gene TRBV27 combines with J gene TRBJ2-1; D possibly matches TRBD1 or TRBD2 (7 bases each). Germline assignment: CDR1 MNHEY and CDR2 SMNVEV (reference sequence). The CDR3 sequence is 23 residues long. The V and J ends lost 3 bases and 1 base respectively, with 34 bases between them. CDR3 amino acids: CASSFLWDSSLVMAGVSYNEQFF. The DNA for the CDR3 is TGTGCCAGCAGTTTCCTATGGGACAGTTCCCTCGTAATGGCGGGAGTATCCTACAATGAGCAGTTCTTC.

This sequence joins TRBV19 and TRBJ2-1, with D maybe TRBD2 (5 bases). This CDR3 region has 16 residues. Germline CDR1 and CDR2: LNHDA and SQIVND (reference sequence). V lost 3 bases and J lost 2, with 14 bases in between. CDR3 bases: TGTGCCAGTAGTATGGATAGCGCCCAGACCTACAATGAGCAGTTCTTC. This gives the protein CASSMDSAQTYNEQFF.